These 32 T cell receptor beta chains were sequenced from one sample in a study of T cells in Graves' hyperthyroidism and ophthalmopathy. RNA transcripts were the template for amplifying TCR beta CDR3 regions. Carried out on the TCR CDR3, a first-round RT-PCR used the HTBI primer set. TCRdb redid the calling of the multiplex PCR reads with MiXCR, one entry per CDR3 protein. The sample records about 350,000 distinct CDR3 sequences, about 15% being singletons. Sequenced material: blood. These receptors were taken from a woman aged 30 to 39 with Graves' hyperthyroidism.

This clonotype was picked up many times. V gene TRBV7-6 combines with J gene TRBJ1-1, with 7 bases lining up with TRBD1. Trimming cost V 3 bases and J 8 bases; bases outside gene matches: 6. Germline V gene data show CDR1 as SGHVS and CDR2 as FNYEAQ. This CDR3 has 13 amino acids. The CDR3 DNA reads TGTGCCAGCAGCTTCAACAGGGGCGCGGAAGCTTTCTTT. This encodes CASSFNRGAEAFF. The variable domain in full, completed from reference TRBV7-6 and TRBJ1-1, reads GAGVSQSPRYKVTKRGQDVALRCDPISGHVSLYWYRQALGQGPEFLTYFNYEAQQDKSGLPNDRFSAERPEGSISTLTIQRTEQRDSAMYRCASSFNRGAEAFFGQGTRLTVV.

This clonotype was detected ten times or more. The V and J genes are TRBV11-2 and TRBJ1-2; D call uncertain. This CDR3 contains 14 residues. V was clipped by 0 bases and J by 5 bases, with 10 bases between them. Per the germline V gene, CDR1 is SGHAT and CDR2 is FQNNGV. The CDR3 reads CASSLDWAGYGYTF. Written as DNA, the CDR3 is TGTGCCAGCAGCTTAGATTGGGCGGGGTATGGCTACACCTTC.

This clonotype was seen many times. The genes are TRBV11-2 and TRBJ2-1; TRBD1 is a possible D gene (5 bases). Germline V gene data show CDR1 as SGHAT and CDR2 as FQNNGV. V was shortened by 5 bases and J by 4 bases, with 12 bases between the two germline ends. This CDR3 spans 14 amino acids. The CDR3 region is CASSATQGYNEQFF. The CDR3 coding sequence is TGTGCCAGCAGCGCGACTCAGGGTTACAATGAGCAGTTCTTC. Drawing the rest from reference TRBV11-2 and TRBJ2-1, the complete variable domain is EAGVAQSPRYKIIEKRQSVAFWCNPISGHATLYWYQQILGQGPKLLIQFQNNGVVDDSQLPKDRFSAERLKGVDSTLKIQPAKLEDSAVYLCASSATQGYNEQFFGPGTRLTVL.

V and J are TRBV7-2 and TRBJ2-7, with D hard to call. The CDR3 runs to 21 residues. The germline V and J ends were trimmed by 2 bases and 2 bases, with 31 bases remaining between them. CDR1 is SGHTA, CDR2 FQGNSA, per germline. CDR3: CASSLYGSGASKISTPYEQYF. The CDR3 DNA is TGTGCCAGCAGCTTATATGGGTCGGGTGCTTCCAAAATATCAACCCCCTACGAGCAGTACTTC.

This clonotype was recorded many times. The chain employs TRBV12-3 or TRBV12-4 and TRBJ2-1; D is uncertain. V gave up 1 base and J gave up 7 bases, with 5 bases separating them. The CDR3 is 12 residues long. DNA of the CDR3: TGTGCCAGCAGTTTAGGTCGTAATGAGCAGTTCTTC. Its protein is CASSLGRNEQFF.

This clonotype was seen only a few times. The chain couples TRBV4-1 to TRBJ2-5; D is uncertain. The ends were cut back, 2 bases at V and 3 bases at J, with 13 bases in the middle. The CDR3 is made up of 15 amino acids. Germline V gene data show CDR1 as MGHRA and CDR2 as YSYEKL. Here the CDR3 DNA reads TGCGCCAGCAGCCAATACGAATCTCGCGAAGAGACCCAGTACTTC. This codes for CASSQYESREETQYF.

This clonotype was detected only once. One end of the junction fails to match germline, which may point to a read error. The V call is TRBV5-6, the J call TRBJ1-1; maybe TRBD1 (5 bases). CDR1 and CDR2 from the germline V gene are SGHDT and YYEEEE. The CDR3 sequence is 17 residues long. The CDR3 here is CASSLDGHLSGNTETFF. The CDR3 DNA follows: TGTGCCAGCAGCTTGGACGGACACCTAAGCGGGAACACTGAAACTTTCTTT.

This clonotype came up many times. This chain connects TRBV7-3 to TRBJ1-2, with D unresolved. The V gene lost 6 bases and the J gene lost 4 bases, with 12 bases spanning the gap. This CDR3 region has 13 residues. The germline V gene encodes CDR1 SGHTA and CDR2 FQGTGA. CDR3 loop: CASSADGRYGYTF. CDR3 nucleotide sequence: TGTGCCAGCAGTGCCGACGGTCGCTATGGCTACACCTTC.

This clonotype has ten or more counts. The chain links TRBV7-2 to TRBJ2-1; possibly TRBD1 for D (6 bases). Trimming took off 3 bases at V and 5 bases at J, with 11 bases between the two ends. The CDR3 is made up of 14 amino acids. Germline V gives CDR1 SGHTA, CDR2 FQGNSA. CDR3 in amino acids: CASSLDSLDNEQFF. The CDR3 DNA is TGTGCCAGCAGCTTGGACAGTCTAGACAATGAGCAGTTCTTC.

This clonotype was picked up many times. J is TRBJ2-5 and V is TRBV11-3; 8 bases fit TRBD2. With 1 base clipped from V and 2 bases from J, the junction kept 3 bases outside the gene matches. CDR1 is SGHNT, CDR2 YENEEA, per germline. The CDR3 has 15 residues. CDR3 coding DNA: TGTGCCAGCAGCTTAGGGGTAGCGGGACAAGAGACCCAGTACTTC. Translated: CASSLGVAGQETQYF.

This clonotype was seen ten or more times. The rearrangement uses TRBV7-2 and TRBJ2-7, with a possible D match to TRBD1 (6 bases). This CDR3 comprises 13 residues. Germline V CDR1 and CDR2: SGHTA, FQGNSA. With 5 bases removed from V and 3 bases from J, the gap between germline ends came to 11 bases. In DNA form, the CDR3 reads TGTGCCAGCAGCAAGCCAGGGGACTACGAGCAGTACTTC. Amino acids: CASSKPGDYEQYF.

This clonotype was observed a handful of times. The chain joins TRBV2 to TRBJ2-1, with D possibly matching TRBD1 (6 bases). This CDR3 region has 12 residues. Germline V gene data show CDR1 as SNHLY and CDR2 as FYNNEI. The ends were cut back, 0 bases at V and 14 bases at J, with 11 bases in the middle. The CDR3 sequence: CASSEASRTEFF. CDR3 coding DNA: TGTGCCAGCAGTGAAGCTTCGAGGACAGAGTTCTTC.

The table lists this clonotype with a few counts. The rearrangement links TRBV20-1 to TRBJ2-5; 11 positions match TRBD2. The CDR3 has 14 amino acids. Germline values: CDR1 DFQATT, CDR2 SNEGSKA (reference sequence). V lost 6 bases and J lost 7; bases outside the gene matches: 10. DNA for the CDR3: TGCAGTGCAAAGAGACTAGCGGGACCCGGGACCCAGTACTTC. Its protein product is CSAKRLAGPGTQYF.

This clonotype was counted at least ten times. This chain connects TRBV15 to TRBJ2-2, with TRBD2 matching over 9 bases. Germline CDR1 reads LNHNV; CDR2 reads YYDKDF (reference sequence). The CDR3 is 13 amino acids. V shed 8 bases, J shed 9 bases, and the junction held 7 bases outside the gene matches. The CDR3 loop reads CATGDSGSWELFF. The CDR3 DNA follows: TGTGCCACCGGGGATAGCGGGAGCTGGGAGCTGTTTTTT.

This clonotype was picked up many times. This sequence joins TRBV20-1 and TRBJ1-2; D perhaps matches TRBD1 (5 bases). The CDR3 loop spans 13 amino acids. Germline V gene data show CDR1 as DFQATT and CDR2 as SNEGSKA (reference sequence). V was cut by 6 bases and J by 6 bases, with 17 bases left in between. The CDR3: CSASPEGTHGYTF. CDR3 nucleotide sequence: TGCAGTGCGAGCCCCGAGGGGACGCATGGCTACACCTTC.

This clonotype was observed a few times. The chain couples TRBV20-1 to TRBJ2-5; the match to TRBD2 covers 7 bases. CDR1 and CDR2 (germline): DFQATT, SNEGSKA (reference sequence). The CDR3 loop spans 13 amino acids. V lost 2 bases and J lost 2; bases outside the gene matches: 2. The CDR3 region has the DNA TGCAGTGCTAGAAGAGCGGGACAAGAGACCCAGTACTTC. Protein: CSARRAGQETQYF.

The chain combines TRBV20-1 with TRBJ2-2; a weak D match, TRBD2 (5 bases). In germline, CDR1 is DFQATT, CDR2 SNEGSKA (reference sequence). Trimming pared 3 bases from V and 7 bases from J, leaving 15 bases between. This CDR3 has 14 amino acids. CDR3 bases: TGCAGTGCTAGGATTGAGGGAGAGTTCGGGGAGCTGTTTTTT. It codes for CSARIEGEFGELFF.

This clonotype was seen repeatedly, ten times or more. The chain uses TRBV12-5 and TRBJ1-1, with D perhaps matching TRBD1 (6 bases). The CDR3 is 18 amino acids. From germline, CDR1 is LGHNT and CDR2 FRNRAP. Deletions cut 1 base from V and 4 bases from J, with 22 bases between. The CDR3 region is CASGLGRLQGIGSTEAFF. CDR3 DNA: TGTGCTAGTGGTTTGGGAAGACTTCAGGGGATTGGTAGCACTGAAGCTTTCTTT.

This clonotype was seen a handful of times. This sequence joins TRBV15 and TRBJ2-1, with no clear D. Germline loops: CDR1 LNHNV, CDR2 YYDKDF (reference sequence). The CDR3 is 11 residues long. V shed 10 bases and J shed 4 bases, with 8 bases lying between them. This CDR3 reads CAILRYNEQFF. Written as DNA, the CDR3 is TGTGCCATTTTACGTTACAATGAGCAGTTCTTC.

This clonotype was picked up many times. V and J are TRBV7-9 and TRBJ2-7; 8 positions match TRBD2. Per the germline V gene, CDR1 is SEHNR and CDR2 is FQNEAQ (reference sequence). The CDR3 runs to 17 residues. V lost 1 base and J lost 2; bases outside the gene matches: 10. CDR3 coding DNA: TGTGCCAGCAGCTTAGGACTGGGACTAGGGGTCGCCTACGAGCAGTACTTC. It is translated as CASSLGLGLGVAYEQYF.

The chain links TRBV20-1 to TRBJ2-7; 9 nucleotides agree with TRBD2. Per the germline V gene, CDR1 is DFQATT and CDR2 is SNEGSKA (reference sequence). V lost 4 bases to trimming and J lost 4 bases; unmatched junction nucleotides: 8. This CDR3 comprises 14 residues. The CDR3, as DNA: TGCAGTGCTACGTATAGCGGGAGAGGTTACGAGCAGTACTTC. Its translation: CSATYSGRGYEQYF.

The table lists this clonotype with a few counts. The chain has TRBV7-3 and TRBJ2-7; 8 positions match TRBD2. J was trimmed by 3 bases and V by 9 bases; bases with no gene match: 16. CDR1 and CDR2 (germline): SGHTA, FQGTGA. This CDR3 spans 16 amino acids. The CDR3 loop is CASLSPGTRLGYEQYF. Written as DNA, the CDR3 is TGTGCCAGTCTGTCCCCCGGGACTAGGTTGGGCTACGAGCAGTACTTC.

This chain joins TRBV27 and TRBJ2-7; 9 bases line up with TRBD2. V trimming: 5 bases; J trimming: 3 bases; junction bases outside the gene matches: 5. Looked up from germline, CDR1 is MNHEY and CDR2 is SMNVEV (reference sequence). CDR3 length: 14 amino acids. CDR3 nucleotides: TGTGCCAGCAGTATTATAGCGGGGGACTACGAGCAGTACTTC. Encoded protein: CASSIIAGDYEQYF.

This clonotype was counted a single time. V and J are TRBV20-1 and TRBJ2-7; TRBD1 matches at 7 bases. CDR1 and CDR2 (germline): DFQATT, SNEGSKA (reference sequence). V shed 6 bases, J shed 3 bases, and the junction held 11 bases outside the gene matches. The length of the CDR3 is 14 residues. The CDR3 bases are TGCAGTGCGGTAGCCGGGACAGCGTACTACGAGCAGTACTTC. Encoded protein: CSAVAGTAYYEQYF.

V usage is TRBV12-3 or TRBV12-4 and J usage is TRBJ1-2; D is unresolved. CDR3 length: 14 residues. Trimming stripped 6 bases from V and 6 bases from J, with 17 bases between. In nucleotides, the CDR3 is TGTGCCAGCAGCTTCTCCACTGTTTGGCATGGCTACACCTTC. This translates into CASSFSTVWHGYTF.

The chain recombines TRBV7-9 with TRBJ2-7; 8 bases fit TRBD1. Germline CDR1 is SEHNR and CDR2 is FQNEAQ (reference sequence). CDR3 length: 15 amino acids. The V and J ends lost 5 bases and 5 bases, in that order; junction bases with no gene match: 11. This CDR3 is CASSKTWDRTDEQYF. Written as DNA, the CDR3 is TGTGCCAGCAGCAAAACCTGGGACAGGACGGACGAGCAGTACTTC.

This clonotype was seen at least ten times. This rearrangement joins TRBV16 to TRBJ1-1, with TRBD1 identical over 8 bases. The CDR3 extends over 14 amino acids. Germline lookup yields CDR1 KGHSY and CDR2 FQNENV. Trimming removed 2 bases from V and 5 bases from J; junction bases left unmatched: 4. DNA for the CDR3: TGTGCCAGCAGCCAAGACAGGGGCGGAACTGAAGCTTTCTTT. It specifies CASSQDRGGTEAFF. Drawing the rest from reference TRBV16 and TRBJ1-1, the complete variable domain is GEEVAQTPKHLVRGEGQKAKLYCAPIKGHSYVFWYQQVLKNEFKFLISFQNENVFDETGMPKERFSAKCLPNSPCSLEIQATKLEDSAVYFCASSQDRGGTEAFFGQGTRLTVV.

V and J are TRBV27 and TRBJ2-7; D unclear. Germline CDR1 MNHEY, CDR2 SMNVEV (reference sequence). V lost 10 bases, J lost 3 bases, and 4 bases lay in between. CDR3 length: 9 amino acids. This chain's CDR3 is CAIVYEQYF. CDR3 nucleotide sequence: TGTGCCATCGTCTACGAGCAGTACTTC.

CDR3 sequence (DNA): TGCAGTGCTGCTGAAGGGGTTCCGTATTCACCCCTCCACTTT. This sequence encodes CSAAEGVPYSPLHF. The V and J genes are TRBV20-1 and TRBJ1-6; D might be TRBD1 (5 bases). Germline assignment: CDR1 DFQATT and CDR2 SNEGSKA (reference sequence). The CDR3 consists of 14 residues. Deletions cut 5 bases from V and 8 bases from J, with 16 bases between.

This clonotype was recorded at least ten times. This rearrangement joins TRBV28 to TRBJ1-5, with D uncertain. The CDR3 has 15 amino acids. CDR1 MDHEN and CDR2 SYDVKM come from the germline V gene. V dropped 3 bases and J dropped 3 bases, with 12 bases sitting between them. Written as DNA, the CDR3 is TGTGCCAGCAGTTTGGAGCGCAGGTCCAATCAGCCCCAGCATTTT. This codes for CASSLERRSNQPQHF.

This rearrangement joins TRBV4-1 to TRBJ1-1, with D possibly being TRBD1 (5 bases). CDR3 length: 16 amino acids. Trimming cost V 1 base and J 2 bases, with 14 bases left between them. In germline, CDR1 is MGHRA, CDR2 YSYEKL. The CDR3 DNA reads TGCGCCAGCAGCCAAGTATGGCGACAGAGAAACACTGAAGCTTTCTTT. This sequence encodes CASSQVWRQRNTEAFF.

At least ten counts were recorded for this clonotype. The rearrangement uses TRBV7-3 and TRBJ2-1; D tentatively fits TRBD1 or TRBD2 (7 bases each). Germline V gene lookup returns CDR1 SGHTA and CDR2 FQGTGA. V lost 2 bases and J lost 8, with 10 bases in between. CDR3 length equals 13 residues. CDR3 residues: CASSLQGGDEQFF. The CDR3 bases are TGTGCCAGCAGCTTACAGGGGGGGGATGAGCAGTTCTTC.